Listed below are T cell receptor beta chains from one sample, sequenced in a study of control samples from healthy donors and cancer patients. TCRdb's table, derived via immunoSEQ multiplex PCR, lists solely in-frame clones and lacks some. The sample records about 170,000 clones, around 88% being singletons. Material: blood. Every receptor here comes from a woman aged 25 to 45 in good health. CDR3s include the opening cysteine and the closing phenylalanine or tryptophan. The D gene is left open where the match is weak.

J	V	D	CDR3
TRBJ2-6	TRBV19	NA	CASSIDGGAGANVLTF
TRBJ2-2	TRBV15	NA	CATSPRSTGELFF
TRBJ2-7	TRBV19	NA	CASSYGGGSSYEQYF
TRBJ2-3	TRBV27	NA	CASSREAAASTDTQYF
TRBJ2-2	TRBV5-1	TRBD2	CASSWEAGPTGELFF
TRBJ2-5	TRBV4-1	NA	CASSQASVGETQYF
TRBJ1-1	TRBV6-6	NA	CASFSTEAFF
TRBJ1-1	TRBV6-5	NA	CASSFETGNTEAFF
TRBJ1-1	TRBV9	NA	CASSVEGSGTSEAFF
TRBJ2-2	TRBV5-1	NA	CASSLGGNRYYTGELFF
TRBJ1-4	TRBV19	NA	CASSPLGEKLFF
TRBJ1-1	TRBV6-4	NA	CASSDRDNTEAFF
TRBJ2-5	TRBV6-1	NA	CASSERIGRETQYF
TRBJ1-5	TRBV19	TRBD1	CASSLRDSSNQPQHF
TRBJ2-3	TRBV28	TRBD2	CASSPQTSGVTDTQYF
TRBJ1-2	TRBV19	NA	CASSISAGPHGYTF
TRBJ2-7	TRBV27	NA	CASSWSYEQYF
TRBJ2-3	TRBV3-1/TRBV3-2	TRBD2	CASSQIASGRRRTDTQYF
TRBJ2-7	TRBV27	NA	CASSFPSSLVYEQYF
TRBJ2-7	TRBV7-9	NA	CASSSVRAGSSSYEQYF
TRBJ1-3	TRBV18	NA	CASSWTLSGNTIYF
TRBJ1-1	TRBV30	TRBD1	CAWSGQGGTEAFF
TRBJ1-1	TRBV19	NA	CASSLGFNTEAFF
TRBJ1-5	TRBV18	TRBD1	CASSPGTATQPQHF
TRBJ1-1	TRBV6-5	TRBD1	CASSYYWWDRDNEAFF
TRBJ1-4	TRBV28	TRBD1	CASSTWDRGFVNEKLFF
TRBJ1-5	TRBV6-4	NA	CASSATPVGLHSNQPQHF
TRBJ2-2	TRBV5-1	NA	CASTSTGELFF
TRBJ1-1	TRBV5-1	TRBD1	CASSQWTGRETEAFF
TRBJ1-5	TRBV7-8	NA	CASSLAQSQQPQHF
TRBJ2-2	TRBV9	NA	CASSGGDFPTGELFF
TRBJ1-1	TRBV7-9	NA	CASSPTTGRRTEAFF
TRBJ2-5	TRBV7-7	TRBD2	CASSFGTSGSTETQYF
TRBJ2-1	TRBV24-1	NA	CATSSSVERLNEQFF
TRBJ2-2	TRBV28	TRBD2	CASRLAGETGELFF
TRBJ1-2	TRBV28	TRBD1	CASGRLRTGDLGGYTF
TRBJ2-6	TRBV7-9	NA	CASSPAGANVLTF
TRBJ1-1	TRBV6-1	NA	CASSEVGVGGGWDTEAFF
TRBJ2-1	TRBV2	NA	CASSDLAEQFF
TRBJ2-2	TRBV19	TRBD1	CASSRDRTPGELFF
TRBJ1-2	TRBV10-3	TRBD1	CAISSAGTGGHFWYGYTF
TRBJ2-3	TRBV3-1/TRBV3-2	TRBD2	CASSPGTSGDTQYF
TRBJ2-5	TRBV6-6	NA	CASSYARGGQETQYF
TRBJ2-5	TRBV29-1	TRBD1	CSVSRTGQETQYF
TRBJ1-5	TRBV2	NA	CASRGGLGQPQHF
TRBJ2-2	TRBV6-4	TRBD1	CASSASTGTGIFSGELFF
TRBJ1-5	TRBV10-3	TRBD1	CAISEFDRGFSGSNQPQHF
TRBJ2-3	TRBV6-6	TRBD2	CASSSGTSTDTQYF
TRBJ1-2	TRBV10-3	NA	CAISEEGGRGYTF
TRBJ1-2	TRBV5-1	NA	CASSLEAGNYGYTF
TRBJ2-3	TRBV29-1	NA	CSVDITTDTQYF
TRBJ1-1	TRBV9	NA	CASSGRNTEAFF
TRBJ2-1	TRBV30	NA	CAWGRGYNEQFF
TRBJ1-1	TRBV30	TRBD1	CAWSGTGLAFF
TRBJ2-5	TRBV6-2/TRBV6-3	NA	CASSSLATTQYF